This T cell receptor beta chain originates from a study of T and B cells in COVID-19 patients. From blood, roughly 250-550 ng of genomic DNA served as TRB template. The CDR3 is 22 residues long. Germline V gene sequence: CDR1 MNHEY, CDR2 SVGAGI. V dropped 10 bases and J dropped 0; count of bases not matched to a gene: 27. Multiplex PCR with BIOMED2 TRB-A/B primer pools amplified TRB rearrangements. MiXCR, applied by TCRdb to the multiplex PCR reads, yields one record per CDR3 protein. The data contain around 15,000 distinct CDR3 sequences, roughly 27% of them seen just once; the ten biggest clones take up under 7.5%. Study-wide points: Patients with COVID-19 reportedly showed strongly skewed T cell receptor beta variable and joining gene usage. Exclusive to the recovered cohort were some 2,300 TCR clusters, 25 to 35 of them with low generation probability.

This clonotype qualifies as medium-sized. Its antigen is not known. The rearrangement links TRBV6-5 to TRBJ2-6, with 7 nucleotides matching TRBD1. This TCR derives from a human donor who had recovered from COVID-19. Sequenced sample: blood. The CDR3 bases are TGTGCCAAGACCCCTCCAACAGGGGTGGAACCGAAGGCCAGCTCTGGGGCCAACGTCCTGACTTTC. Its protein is CAKTPPTGVEPKASSGANVLTF.